The rows below give T cell receptor beta chains drawn from one sample of a study of T cell changes during pregnancy in multiple sclerosis. Using immunoSEQ multiplex PCR, the repertoire was profiled, and TCRdb retains in-frame clones only, with some absent. The sample has tens of thousands of clones, over 75% seen once. Sequenced here: CD8+ T cells from peripheral blood mononuclear cells, sampled before pregnancy. These receptors originate from a female donor with multiple sclerosis, enrolled in a pregnancy study. CDR3s leave out the opening cysteine and the closing phenylalanine or tryptophan.

J gene | V gene | CDR3 protein
TRBJ2-2 | TRBV7-6 | ASSSLTSPGELF
TRBJ2-3 | TRBV6-5 | ASSYGTGSTDTQY
TRBJ2-7 | TRBV19 | ASSDDPRGENYYEQY
TRBJ2-3 | TRBV19 | ASSTGTSGRADTQY
TRBJ2-3 | TRBV28 | ASSELWDTQY
TRBJ2-3 | TRBV9 | ASDPTAGGGTDTQY
TRBJ2-1 | TRBV5-6 | ASSLIGEANEQF
TRBJ1-4 | TRBV7-9 | ASSFINRGLANEKLF
TRBJ2-7 | TRBV27 | ASSLTGGLYEQY
TRBJ2-1 | TRBV5-1 | ASGVTGYNEQF
TRBJ2-7 | TRBV28 | ASSLQAGAYEQY
TRBJ2-5 | TRBV6-5 | CSCRTSGHQETQY
TRBJ2-5 | TRBV9 | ASSPSAGEETQY
TRBJ2-1 | TRBV29-1 | SVEGSRYNEQF
TRBJ2-7 | TRBV19 | ASSIGGAGLYEQY
TRBJ2-7 | TRBV28 | ASSLALAGNSYEQY
TRBJ2-2 | TRBV4-2 | ASSHVPGELF